Sequencing of this TCR beta chain was carried out in a study of control samples from healthy donors and cancer patients (dated by TCRdb to 2019 to 2021). The library was made by the immunoSEQ multiplex PCR assay. TCRdb obtained this table from immuneACCESS and retained in-frame rearrangements with V and J assigned. These tables miss some clones; where compared with another copy, unresolved V genes account for less than half of the shortfall, and the remainder is unexplained. For this sample the table gives 100,000 to 150,000 clones, of which about 90% were detected only once. Roughly 1.9% of the sample belongs to the ten largest clones. Trimming costs V 5 bases and J 8 bases, and their ends lie 15 bases apart. The CDR3, from cysteine to phenylalanine, totals 13 residues. CDR3 DNA only is kept here, 39 bases in frame from base 1. About this clone itself: The antigen it recognizes is unknown. Qualities for individual bases were not recorded, and no much larger clone is one base off.

What was sequenced was blood. The receptor chain draws on TRBV12-3 or TRBV12-4 and TRBJ1-2; a tentative D call is TRBD1 (5 bases match). The TCR sequence derives from a man aged 18-30 years in good health. CDR3 reads: CASSPKGIGGYTF. The DNA sequence reads TGTGCCAGCAGTCCGAAGGGGATCGGGGGCTACACCTTC.